The 17 T cell receptor beta chains given below trace back to one sample, sequenced in a study of blood T cell repertoires in COVID-19 (dated by TCRdb to the early 2020s). The method behind the library was the immunoSEQ multiplex PCR assay. Not all clones reach the TCRdb copy of this immuneACCESS table, which keeps in-frame sequences only. Checked studies attribute under half of the gap to unresolved V genes and leave the rest unexplained. A total of about 170,000 clones appear in this sample, around 80% of them only once. In total, the top ten clones hold around 20% of the sample. Sequencing input: PBMCs or T cells enriched from blood (not recorded which). These TCRs come from a woman aged 70-85 years in a cohort exposed to, infected with or recovered from COVID-19 (not recorded which).

This clone came up a few times. The chain links TRBV27 to TRBJ1-6, with D maybe TRBD1 (6 bases). Germline CDR1 MNHEY, CDR2 SMNVEV (reference sequence). The CDR3 contains 16 residues. V lost 6 bases to trimming and J lost 10 bases, with 22 bases between them. CDR3: CASSPAPGQYASPLHF. DNA of the CDR3: TGTGCCAGCAGCCCTGCACCGGGACAATATGCGTCACCCCTCCACTTT.

CDR3: CASLTAAYNEQFF. The CDR3 coding sequence is TGTGCCAGCCTAACAGCGGCCTACAATGAGCAGTTCTTC. The chain joins TRBV2 to TRBJ2-1; D possibly corresponds to TRBD2 (5 bases). Trimming took 8 bases from V and 2 from J, leaving 10 bases between them. This CDR3 comprises 13 residues. Germline V gives CDR1 SNHLY, CDR2 FYNNEI.

In its sample, this clone was seen a few times. This chain uses TRBV5-1 with TRBJ1-3, with no clear D. Trimming removed 1 base from V and 1 base from J, with 9 bases in between. Per the germline V gene, CDR1 is SGHRS and CDR2 is YFSETQ. The CDR3 covers 15 residues. CDR3 protein: CASSLPRVSGNTIYF. The CDR3, as DNA: TGCGCCAGCAGCTTGCCGAGAGTTTCTGGAAACACCATATATTTT.

With respect to this clone: Other DNA sequences in the same sample also yield this CDR3. This chain links TRBV5-1 with TRBJ2-3; TRBD2 matches 7 bases. CDR1 is SGHRS and CDR2 is YFSETQ in the germline V gene. Trimming cost V 2 bases and J 3 bases; bases outside gene matches: 3. This CDR3 is built from 14 residues. The DNA of the CDR3 is TGCGCCAGCAGCTTAGGCGGGAGTACAGATACGCAGTATTTT. Translated, it gives CASSLGGSTDTQYF.

This chain uses TRBV6-1 with TRBJ1-5; TRBD1 agrees at 7 bases. CDR1 and CDR2 from the germline V gene are MNHNS and SASEGT. This CDR3 is 15 amino acids long. J was trimmed by 5 bases and V by 2 bases; bases with no gene match: 6. This CDR3 is CASSETTGVHQPQHF. Here the CDR3 DNA reads TGTGCCAGCAGTGAAACTACAGGGGTTCATCAGCCCCAGCATTTT.

This chain connects TRBV11-2 to TRBJ2-6; D unresolved. Germline-derived CDR1 and CDR2 are SGHAT and FQNNGV. V was trimmed by 5 bases and J by 2 bases, leaving 16 bases between them. This CDR3 comprises 17 residues. Here the CDR3 reads CASSERETATGANVLTF. The CDR3 DNA reads as TGTGCCAGCAGCGAACGCGAAACTGCCACTGGGGCCAACGTCCTGACTTTC.

The gene calls are TRBV7-9 and TRBJ1-5; no clear D gene. Germline V gene data show CDR1 as SEHNR and CDR2 as FQNEAQ (reference sequence). V was trimmed by 5 bases and J by 2 bases, leaving 4 bases between them. The CDR3 extends over 12 amino acids. The CDR3 loop reads CASSRGNQPQHF. In nucleotides, the CDR3 is TGTGCCAGCAGCCGAGGCAATCAGCCCCAGCATTTT.

The chain couples TRBV10-3 to TRBJ2-7; 11 nucleotides agree with TRBD1. After removal of 4 bases from V and 0 bases from J, the junction contained 5 bases not matched to a gene. CDR3 length equals 16 residues. Germline-derived CDR1 and CDR2 are ENHRY and SYGVKD. The chain's CDR3 is CAISVGGTGGSYEQYF. The CDR3 coding sequence is TGTGCCATCAGTGTCGGTGGGACAGGGGGCTCCTACGAGCAGTACTTC.

This chain uses TRBV28 with TRBJ2-7; TRBD2 agrees at 10 bases. The CDR3 totals 17 residues. Germline CDR1 is MDHEN and CDR2 is SYDVKM. Losses at the gene ends were 6 bases for V and 1 base for J; bases not matched to a gene: 12. The chain's CDR3 is CASSPTGGLAASYEQYF. CDR3 in DNA: TGTGCCAGCAGCCCCACCGGCGGACTAGCGGCTTCCTACGAGCAGTACTTC.

V usage is TRBV5-5 and J usage is TRBJ2-1; tentative D call: TRBD1 (6 bases). This CDR3 has 14 amino acids. CDR1 is SGHKS and CDR2 is YYEKEE in the germline V gene (reference sequence). V lost 4 bases and J 4 bases, leaving 12 bases between the germline ends. The CDR3 coding sequence is TGTGCCAGCAGCGGGGGCCCAAAGTACAATGAGCAGTTCTTC. This gives the protein CASSGGPKYNEQFF. The variable domain in full, completed from reference TRBV5-5 and TRBJ2-1, reads DAGVTQSPTHLIKTRGQQVTLRCSPISGHKSVSWYQQVLGQGPQFIFQYYEKEERGRGNFPDRFSARQFPNYSSELNVNALLLGDSALYLCASSGGPKYNEQFFGPGTRLTVL.

The rearrangement uses TRBV11-2 and TRBJ2-1; tentative D call: TRBD2 (6 bases). Germline lookup yields CDR1 SGHAT and CDR2 FQNNGV. V was shortened by 4 bases and J by 9 bases, with 10 bases between the two germline ends. The CDR3 is made up of 12 amino acids. CDR3 residues: CASSSRDVEQFF. DNA for the CDR3: TGTGCCAGCAGCTCGCGGGATGTTGAGCAGTTCTTC.

In nucleotides, the CDR3 is TGCGCCAGCAGTGCATCTAGCCAAGAGACCCAGTACTTC. This sequence encodes CASSASSQETQYF. V gene TRBV10-1 combines with J gene TRBJ2-5; D not resolved. Trimming took off 4 bases at V and 1 base at J, with 7 bases between the two ends. The germline V gene has CDR1 WNHNN and CDR2 SYGVQD (reference sequence). This CDR3 is built from 13 residues.

Here the CDR3 DNA reads TGTGCCTGGATAGCGGGACTCGGGTACGAGCAGTACTTC. Translation gives CAWIAGLGYEQYF. The chain recombines TRBV2 with TRBJ2-7, with TRBD2 matching over 8 bases. The CDR3 has 13 residues. Trimming cost V 11 bases and J 4 bases; bases outside gene matches: 10. Germline CDR1 is SNHLY and CDR2 is FYNNEI.

The rearrangement links TRBV5-1 to TRBJ2-7; perhaps TRBD2 as D (6 bases). This CDR3 is 15 amino acids long. V was clipped by 0 bases and J by 7 bases, with 17 bases between them. Per germline, CDR1 SGHRS and CDR2 YFSETQ. The CDR3 loop is CASSLGTTNGEEQYF. The CDR3 region has the DNA TGCGCCAGCAGCTTGGGGACTACCAACGGAGAGGAGCAGTACTTC. The full variable domain, completed using reference TRBV5-1 and TRBJ2-7, is KAGVTQTPRYLIKTRGQQVTLSCSPISGHRSVSWYQQTPGQGLQFLFEYFSETQRNKGNFPGRFSGRQFSNSRSEMNVSTLELGDSALYLCASSLGTTNGEEQYFGPGTRLTVT.

The chain couples TRBV29-1 to TRBJ2-1; weak D call: TRBD2 (6 bases). With 4 bases removed from V and 7 bases from J, the gap between germline ends came to 11 bases. From germline, CDR1 is SQVTM and CDR2 ANQGSEA. The CDR3 has 12 amino acids. CDR3 amino acids: CSVGAGRNEQFF. In DNA form, the CDR3 reads TGCAGCGTTGGGGCAGGGAGGAATGAGCAGTTCTTC.

This chain connects TRBV5-6 to TRBJ1-2; possibly TRBD1 for D (5 bases). V lost 6 bases and J 13 bases, leaving 25 bases between the germline ends. In germline, CDR1 is SGHDT, CDR2 YYEEEE. The CDR3 is 14 residues long. In DNA, the CDR3 is TGTGCCAGCACCAAAAAAGGATGGGGCGCCGACGTCACCTTC. Translated: CASTKKGWGADVTF.

J is TRBJ1-2 and V is TRBV3-1 (or the pseudogene TRBV3-2); the D gene is possibly TRBD1 (5 bases). Trimming left V 0 bases short and J 2 bases short, with 10 bases between. The length of the CDR3 is 15 residues. The germline V gene encodes CDR1 LGHDT and CDR2 YNNKEL (reference sequence). The CDR3 sequence is CASSQDDRQNYGYTF. The CDR3 DNA follows: TGTGCCAGCAGCCAAGACGACCGACAGAACTATGGCTACACCTTC.